Shown below are 6 T cell receptor beta chains from a single sample sequenced in a study of blood T cells in healthy people across ages. It was with a sample-barcoded 5' primer and a J-beta primer mix that a second PCR of roughly 7 to 12 cycles was run. TCRdb called the 5' RACE reads again in MiXCR, with one record for every CDR3 protein. The sample holds over 600,000 distinct CDR3 sequences; roughly 41% are singletons and the top ten take around 30%. The sample was blood. These receptors were collected from a man older than 75 in good health.

Turning to this clonotype: This is likely a read error, given that the CDR3 carries no conserved phenylalanine or tryptophan at its end. The chain couples TRBV7-9 to TRBJ1-1; 9 bases align to TRBD1. Germline values: CDR1 SEHNR, CDR2 FQNEAQ (reference sequence). V gave up 7 bases and J gave up 1 base; unmatched junction bases: 7. The CDR3 is made up of 15 amino acids. The CDR3 bases are TGTGCCAGCAACGAACAGGGGGCGACGAACACTGAAGCTTTCCTT. As protein: CASNEQGATNTEAFL.

This clonotype was observed a few times. V and J are TRBV6-2 or TRBV6-3 and TRBJ2-3, with D possibly being TRBD2 (5 bases). CDR1 is MNHEY and CDR2 is SVGEGT in the germline V gene. Trimming pared 6 bases from V and 0 bases from J, leaving 13 bases between. The CDR3 loop spans 15 amino acids. The CDR3 here is CASRYREKSTDTQYF. The CDR3 bases are TGTGCCAGCAGATACCGGGAAAAGAGCACAGATACGCAGTATTTT.

This clonotype appeared a few times. V gene TRBV20-1 combines with J gene TRBJ2-1; TRBD1 is a possible D gene (6 bases). V was cut by 0 bases and J by 3 bases, with 12 bases left in between. The CDR3 spans 15 residues. Germline values: CDR1 DFQATT, CDR2 SNEGSKA (reference sequence). CDR3 DNA sequence: TGCAGTGCTAGAGAGGGGACATCAGACTACAATGAGCAGTTCTTC. This codes for CSAREGTSDYNEQFF.

This clonotype was seen more than once but under ten times. The J gene is TRBJ1-4, the V gene TRBV27, with TRBD1 matching 7 bases. The ends lost 2 bases at V and 6 bases at J; junction bases unmatched: 3. CDR3 length: 14 residues. Germline CDR1 MNHEY, CDR2 SMNVEV (reference sequence). This CDR3 is CASSLTGDYEKLFF. The CDR3 DNA reads TGTGCCAGCAGTTTAACAGGGGATTATGAAAAACTGTTTTTT.

This chain uses TRBV5-4 with TRBJ2-5; no clear D gene. The CDR3 is 13 amino acids. Germline V gene sequence: CDR1 SGHNT, CDR2 YYREEE (reference sequence). V lost 4 bases and J 3 bases, leaving 10 bases between the germline ends. DNA of the CDR3: TGTGCCAGCAGCGTGGCGCTGGAAGAGACCCAGTACTTC. The encoded protein is CASSVALEETQYF.

V and J are TRBV24-1 and TRBJ2-5; no reliable D call. Germline V lookup: CDR1 KGHDR, CDR2 SFDVKD. The CDR3 length is 12 residues. V was trimmed by 7 bases and J by 5 bases, leaving 10 bases between them. The CDR3 DNA reads TGTGCCACCAGGGAACAAAGGGAGACCCAGTACTTC. It specifies CATREQRETQYF.